Reported below is one T cell receptor (beta chain). Its target is unknown. TCRdb analysed the RT-PCR reads with MiXCR anew, one entry per CDR3 protein. The sample includes roughly 700,000 distinct CDR3 sequences, about 15% seen only once; the top ten take 6.5% to 8.5%. The data were obtained in a study of response to subunit inactivated influenza vaccine. Study-wide results and limits: The authors proposed limited new T cell recruitment per seasonal influenza vaccination.

Losses at the gene ends were 3 bases for V and 6 bases for J; bases not matched to a gene: 5. CDR1 MNHEY and CDR2 SMNVEV come from the germline V gene (reference sequence). The CDR3 totals 13 residues. The chain combines TRBV27 with TRBJ2-7; 7 positions agree with TRBD2. This clonotype was sampled from a man aged 45-65 years who received an inactivated influenza vaccine. Here the sequenced sample was PBMCs from blood, taken approximately 15 days before vaccination. The CDR3 spells CASSFFRGSEQYF. The DNA for the CDR3 is TGTGCCAGCAGTTTTTTTCGCGGGAGCGAGCAGTACTTC.